Following are 12 T cell receptor beta chains from one sample sequenced in a study of CD8+ T cells in alopecia areata. Extracted RNA was reverse transcribed, and the resulting cDNA served as sequencing template. Clones were sequenced by immunoSEQ multiplex PCR, and TCRdb holds only the in-frame ones, with some missing. The sample yields around 100,000 clones, approximately 90% seen once. Treatment denoted: oral pan-JAK inhibitor, 5-10 mg twice daily. The sample was CD8+ T cells sorted from blood, taken around week 30, from a patient treated with tofacitinib. The receptors stem from a human donor with alopecia areata.

The chain recombines TRBV27 with TRBJ2-3, with unresolved D. CDR1 MNHEY and CDR2 SMNVEV come from the germline V gene (reference sequence). CDR3 length: 16 residues. Trimming stripped 2 bases from V and 2 bases from J, with 14 bases between. The chain's CDR3 is CASSLLTALTTDTQYF. In DNA form, the CDR3 reads TGTGCCAGCAGTTTACTGACTGCCCTAACCACAGATACGCAGTATTTT.

This rearrangement joins TRBV10-3 to TRBJ1-5; D may be TRBD1 (5 bases). Trimming stripped 2 bases from V and 5 bases from J, with 7 bases between. Germline lookup yields CDR1 ENHRY and CDR2 SYGVKD. CDR3 length: 13 amino acids. The CDR3 region has the DNA TGTGCCATCAGTGAGGAGGGGTATCAGCCCCAGCATTTT. Translated, it gives CAISEEGYQPQHF.

V usage is TRBV27 and J usage is TRBJ2-7; D is perhaps TRBD1 (5 bases). The V and J ends lost 2 bases and 6 bases respectively, with 14 bases between them. CDR3 length: 14 residues. CDR1 and CDR2 (germline): MNHEY, SMNVEV (reference sequence). CDR3 region: CASSLEAGIVEQYF. The CDR3 DNA reads TGTGCCAGCAGTTTAGAGGCAGGGATAGTCGAGCAGTACTTC.

V usage is TRBV2 and J usage is TRBJ2-7; D is perhaps TRBD1 (6 bases). Germline CDR1 SNHLY, CDR2 FYNNEI. Trimming pared 0 bases from V and 0 bases from J, leaving 9 bases between. CDR3 length: 15 residues. Here the CDR3 reads CASSEARGLSYEQYF. As DNA, the CDR3 is TGTGCCAGCAGTGAAGCCAGGGGCCTCTCCTACGAGCAGTACTTC. The variable domain in full, completed from reference TRBV2 and TRBJ2-7, reads EPEVTQTPSHQVTQMGQEVILRCVPISNHLYFYWYRQILGQKVEFLVSFYNNEISEKSEIFDDQFSVERPDGSNFTLKIRSTKLEDSAMYFCASSEARGLSYEQYFGPGTRLTVT.

CDR3: CSVEGGHLYEQYF. The CDR3 DNA reads as TGCAGCGTTGAGGGCGGACATCTCTACGAGCAGTACTTC. J is TRBJ2-7 and V is TRBV29-1; D is possibly TRBD1 (5 bases). The CDR3 runs 13 residues. CDR1 and CDR2 (germline): SQVTM, ANQGSEA. Trimming removed 3 bases from V and 3 bases from J, with 12 bases in between.

This clone was observed a handful of times. The J gene is TRBJ2-5, the V gene TRBV29-1; 7 positions match TRBD1. The V gene end was trimmed by 4 bases and the J gene end by 5 bases; junction bases not matched to a gene: 13. Per germline, CDR1 SQVTM and CDR2 ANQGSEA. CDR3 size: 15 residues. CDR3 sequence: CSVVATGETWETQYF. The CDR3 region has the DNA TGCAGCGTTGTAGCCACAGGGGAGACTTGGGAGACCCAGTACTTC.

V usage is TRBV5-5 and J usage is TRBJ2-7, with D hard to call. The V gene lost 2 bases and the J gene lost 0 bases, with 6 bases spanning the gap. This CDR3 is 13 amino acids long. The V gene's germline CDR1 is SGHKS and CDR2 YYEKEE (reference sequence). CDR3 nucleotides: TGTGCCAGCAGCTTAGCCAACTCCTACGAGCAGTACTTC. Translation: CASSLANSYEQYF.

Of note for this clone: Its ends do not fully match the called genes, so a read error is possible. Different DNA sequences within this sample yield the same CDR3. V and J are TRBV4-1 and TRBJ2-2; D not certain. The CDR3 totals 15 residues. CDR1 and CDR2 from the germline V gene are MGHRA and YSYEKL. This CDR3 reads CASSPGRTNTGELFF. The CDR3 nucleotides are TGCGCTAGCAGTCCCGGACGGACGAACACCGGGGAGCTGTTTTTT.

This clone was seen only once. An end of the junction differs from the germline gene, which may be a read error. The gene calls are TRBV7-7 and TRBJ2-2, with TRBD2 matching 12 bases. The CDR3 contains 18 residues. Looked up from germline, CDR1 is SSHAT and CDR2 is FNYEAQ (reference sequence). Written as DNA, the CDR3 is TGTGCTAGCAGCCCCCGGGCTAGCGGGAGGGCTAACACCGGGGAGCTGTTTTTT. It translates to CASSPRASGRANTGELFF.

The chain combines TRBV27 with TRBJ2-3, with 15 positions matching TRBD2. The trim removed 5 bases at V and 3 bases at J, leaving 3 bases unmatched. Germline lookup yields CDR1 MNHEY and CDR2 SMNVEV (reference sequence). This CDR3 is 16 amino acids long. CDR3 in DNA: TGTGCCAGCAGTGACGGACTAGCGGGAGGGACAGATACGCAGTATTTT. This translates into CASSDGLAGGTDTQYF.

The rearrangement uses TRBV7-9 and TRBJ1-1; D gene unclear. Germline values: CDR1 SEHNR, CDR2 FQNEAQ (reference sequence). V lost 0 bases and J lost 10, with 9 bases in between. This CDR3 comprises 12 residues. CDR3 amino acids: CASSLALIGAFF. CDR3 DNA sequence: TGTGCCAGCAGCTTAGCGCTAATAGGAGCTTTCTTT.

The chain carries TRBV2 and TRBJ2-7, with TRBD1 matching 9 bases. Germline CDR1 SNHLY, CDR2 FYNNEI. With V trimmed by 8 bases and J by 4 bases, 6 bases remained unmatched. The CDR3 loop spans 13 amino acids. The chain's CDR3 is CASSRDRDYEQYF. The CDR3 nucleotides read TGTGCCAGCTCCCGGGACAGGGATTACGAGCAGTACTTC.